This T cell receptor (beta chain) was recovered during a study of breast tumors, draining lymph nodes, adjacent tissues. General study results and limits: Compared with basal-like, luminal-like tumors shared significantly more repertoire with nontumor tissue. Tumors had less TCR diversity than lymph nodes, more than nontumor tissue. Tumor T cell lymph node origin was a supported hypothesis, not proven.

Worth noting for this clonotype: Its antigen is not identified. The final CDR3 position lacks the conserved phenylalanine or tryptophan, pointing to a likely read error. The DNA is left out, because the CDR3 cannot be placed on it with certainty; the CDR3 is given as TCRdb lists it.

The lymph nodes were axillary draining lymph nodes from breast cancer patients. Per germline, CDR1 LGHNA and CDR2 YNFKEQ. The CDR3 has 8 residues if both end residues are counted. TCRdb called the multiplex PCR reads again in MiXCR, with one record for every CDR3 protein. The data show around 150,000 distinct CDR3 sequences, with approximately 29% seen just once and less than 2.5% held by the top ten. This sequence joins TRBV4-2 and TRBJ2-7; the table's D call of TRBD1 was not tested on the DNA. The receptor's source is a female donor with breast cancer. Some clones in this sample may be carry-over from other donors' samples. Sequenced sample: axillary lymph node tissue. This chain's CDR3 is CASSQDRG.